The TCR beta chain under discussion was sequenced for a study of immune cell composition in non-small cell lung cancer. Study outcomes and limitations: Adenocarcinomas with higher top tumour-associated clone frequency had more reactive TILs. Shared sequences between tumour-reactive and dominant in vivo clones were not proven. Around 80% of squamous and around a third of adenocarcinoma cases had tumour-associated clones >0.5%.

Normal lung was taken at the farthest possible site, at least 3 cm from tumour. Genomic DNA came from frozen unsorted single-cell suspensions. Data came from immunoSEQ multiplex PCR; TCRdb stores just in-frame clones and leaves some out. The sample carries several thousand clones, 66% recorded once. CDR3 length: 14 residues. CDR1 LGHNA and CDR2 YSLEER come from the germline V gene. Trimming stripped 0 bases from V and 7 bases from J, with 12 bases between. Turning to this clone: The antigen is undetermined.

The rearrangement uses TRBV4-3 and TRBJ1-1; D may be TRBD1 (5 bases). The origin of this receptor is a human donor with non-small cell lung cancer. The source material was non-adjacent lung tissue. In nucleotides, the CDR3 is TGCGCCAGCAGCCAAGATAAGGGGAGGGTTGAAGCTTTCTTT. Translated: CASSQDKGRVEAFF.